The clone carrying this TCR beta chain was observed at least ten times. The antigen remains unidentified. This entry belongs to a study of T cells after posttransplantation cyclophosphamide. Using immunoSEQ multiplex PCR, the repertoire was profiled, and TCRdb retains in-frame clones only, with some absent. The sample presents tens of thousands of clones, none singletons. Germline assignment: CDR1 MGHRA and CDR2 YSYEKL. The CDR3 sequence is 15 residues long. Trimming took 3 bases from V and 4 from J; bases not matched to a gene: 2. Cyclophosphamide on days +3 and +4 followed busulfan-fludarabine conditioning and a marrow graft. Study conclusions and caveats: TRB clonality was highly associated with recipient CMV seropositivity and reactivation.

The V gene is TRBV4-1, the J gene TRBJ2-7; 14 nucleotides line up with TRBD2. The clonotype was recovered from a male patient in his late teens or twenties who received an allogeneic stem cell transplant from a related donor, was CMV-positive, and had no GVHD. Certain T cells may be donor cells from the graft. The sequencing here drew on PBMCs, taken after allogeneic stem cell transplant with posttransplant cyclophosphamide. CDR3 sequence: CASSHGLAGGYEQYF. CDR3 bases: TGCGCCAGCAGCCACGGACTAGCGGGAGGTTACGAGCAGTACTTC.